The 21 T cell receptor beta chains below were found in one sample sequenced in a study of technical replicates of blood from four donors. Repertoires were generated with immunoSEQ multiplex PCR, while TCRdb's copy carries only in-frame clones and drops some. The data hold about 83,000 clones, with about 91% observed a single time. Sequencing was carried out using T cells isolated from PBMCs. These receptors came from a human donor in good health.

V gene TRBV2 combines with J gene TRBJ1-2, with D tentatively TRBD1 (5 bases). The germline V gene has CDR1 SNHLY and CDR2 FYNNEI. There are 12 residues in the CDR3. The V end was cut by 3 bases, the J end by 3 bases, with 5 bases between. The CDR3 protein is CASSDRDYGYTF. In DNA, the CDR3 is TGTGCCAGCAGTGACAGGGACTATGGCTACACCTTC.

The rearrangement uses TRBV7-2 and TRBJ2-2; a weak D match, TRBD1 (5 bases). CDR3 length: 15 residues. Trimming removed 2 bases from V and 0 bases from J, with 7 bases in between. The germline gives CDR1 SGHTA, CDR2 FQGNSA. CDR3 nucleotides: TGTGCCAGCAGCTTACAGGGCTCGAACACCGGGGAGCTGTTTTTT. This gives the protein CASSLQGSNTGELFF.

The chain recombines TRBV9 with TRBJ1-3; no definite D call. The germline V and J ends were trimmed by 3 bases and 8 bases, with 12 bases remaining between them. CDR1 SGDLS and CDR2 YYNGEE come from the germline V gene. The CDR3 sequence is 13 residues long. The CDR3 nucleotides are TGTGCCAGCAGCGGAGCCGTCCGGGACACCATATATTTT. Translating gives CASSGAVRDTIYF.

The chain uses TRBV29-1 and TRBJ2-7; 7 bases map to TRBD1. The junction had 4 bases not matched to a gene; V was cut back by 2 bases and J by 6 bases. The CDR3 runs to 12 residues. Looked up from germline, CDR1 is SQVTM and CDR2 is ANQGSEA. The CDR3 DNA is TGCAGCGTTGAACTCAGGGGGTCCGAGCAGTACTTC. It encodes CSVELRGSEQYF.

This chain joins TRBV5-1 and TRBJ2-1; TRBD2 matches at 7 bases. V was clipped by 2 bases and J by 8 bases; unmatched bases: 10. The CDR3 length is 15 residues. Germline CDR1 SGHRS, CDR2 YFSETQ. The CDR3 DNA follows: TGCGCCAGCAGCTTATTTACTAGCGCGGCCGATGAGCAGTTCTTC. It specifies CASSLFTSAADEQFF.

The chain is built from TRBV2 and TRBJ1-2; 7 nucleotides align to TRBD1. This CDR3 spans 17 amino acids. The V and J ends lost 1 base and 5 bases, in that order; junction bases with no gene match: 13. Germline V gives CDR1 SNHLY, CDR2 FYNNEI. CDR3 DNA: TGTGCCAGCAGTGAAGTGGTGGACAGGTCCCGCCCTTATGGCTACACCTTC. Its translation is CASSEVVDRSRPYGYTF.

Only one count was recorded for this clone. V usage is TRBV11-3 and J usage is TRBJ1-1; unclear D gene. The germline V gene encodes CDR1 SGHNT and CDR2 YENEEA. The CDR3 runs to 14 residues. V shed 1 base and J shed 7 bases, with 13 bases lying between them. The CDR3, as DNA: TGTGCCAGCAGCTTAGGATTGAGTGGAGATGAAGCTTTCTTT. It yields the protein CASSLGLSGDEAFF.

The chain carries TRBV10-2 and TRBJ2-1; possible D gene TRBD2, 6 bases. The CDR3 spans 16 residues. Germline lookup yields CDR1 WSHSY and CDR2 SAAADI. V was cut by 3 bases and J by 7 bases, with 19 bases left in between. The CDR3 nucleotides are TGCGCCAGCAGTGATTCGGGACTCCTCGGGAGTAATGAGCAGTTCTTC. This encodes CASSDSGLLGSNEQFF.

V and J are TRBV10-3 and TRBJ1-1; D unclear. CDR1 ENHRY and CDR2 SYGVKD come from the germline V gene. The CDR3 is made up of 14 amino acids. Between the trimmed V and J ends, which lost 5 bases and 3 bases, there was a span of 13 bases. The CDR3 DNA sequence: TGTGCCATCAGTAGAACTGGTCGCGACACTGAAGCTTTCTTT. It encodes CAISRTGRDTEAFF.

The chain is built from TRBV16 and TRBJ2-1, with TRBD2 as a possible D gene (6 bases). Trimming pared 1 base from V and 6 bases from J, leaving 13 bases between. Germline V gene lookup returns CDR1 KGHSY and CDR2 FQNENV. The CDR3 totals 15 residues. The CDR3 reads CASSQFTGAGNEQFF. Here the CDR3 DNA reads TGTGCCAGCAGCCAATTCACGGGAGCGGGCAATGAGCAGTTCTTC.

The chain carries TRBV5-5 and TRBJ1-1, with 7 bases that match TRBD1. Germline-derived CDR1 and CDR2 are SGHKS and YYEKEE (reference sequence). V dropped 4 bases and J dropped 2; count of bases not matched to a gene: 5. The CDR3 totals 14 residues. CDR3 protein: CASSAQGLNTEAFF. The CDR3 DNA reads TGTGCCAGCAGCGCACAGGGGTTAAACACTGAAGCTTTCTTT.

The V gene is TRBV18, the J gene TRBJ1-2, with a weak D call TRBD1 (6 bases). The CDR3 contains 14 residues. The germline gives CDR1 KGHSH, CDR2 LQKENI. Trimming took off 4 bases at V and 5 bases at J, with 14 bases between the two ends. The CDR3 loop reads CASSRQVDIYGYTF. The CDR3 region has the DNA TGTGCCAGCTCACGACAGGTCGACATTTATGGCTACACCTTC.

This clone came up once. This chain joins TRBV5-1 and TRBJ2-4; 15 nucleotides line up with TRBD2. This CDR3 comprises 19 residues. Germline trimming cut 0 bases from V and 7 bases from J; bases unmatched to any gene: 11. Germline CDR1 and CDR2: SGHRS and YFSETQ. The CDR3 loop is CASSLAGTSGRPQANIQYF. DNA of the CDR3: TGCGCCAGCAGCTTGGCGGGGACTAGCGGGAGGCCCCAGGCTAACATTCAGTACTTC. Full variable domain (outside the CDR3, taken from reference TRBV5-1 and TRBJ2-4): KAGVTQTPRYLIKTRGQQVTLSCSPISGHRSVSWYQQTPGQGLQFLFEYFSETQRNKGNFPGRFSGRQFSNSRSEMNVSTLELGDSALYLCASSLAGTSGRPQANIQYFGAGTRLSVL.

The chain employs TRBV5-1 and TRBJ1-1; 8 bases align to TRBD1. The V gene end was trimmed by 3 bases and the J gene end by 6 bases; junction bases not matched to a gene: 7. This CDR3 comprises 14 residues. CDR1 SGHRS and CDR2 YFSETQ come from the germline V gene. The CDR3 region has the DNA TGCGCCAGCAGCTCGGGACAGGAGGGGTCTGAAGCTTTCTTT. The encoded protein is CASSSGQEGSEAFF.

The chain couples TRBV7-9 to TRBJ1-1, with 8 nucleotides matching TRBD1. The CDR3 runs to 14 residues. Germline V gene sequence: CDR1 SEHNR, CDR2 FQNEAQ (reference sequence). The V segment lost 5 bases and the J segment 8 bases; nucleotides outside the gene matches: 10. CDR3 sequence: CASSQLADRDEAFF. As DNA, the CDR3 is TGTGCCAGCAGCCAGTTAGCGGACAGGGACGAAGCTTTCTTT.

The chain has TRBV7-9 and TRBJ1-3; 8 bases agree with TRBD1. The length of the CDR3 is 15 residues. Germline trimming cut 6 bases from V and 0 bases from J; bases unmatched to any gene: 4. The germline V gene has CDR1 SEHNR and CDR2 FQNEAQ (reference sequence). The CDR3 region has the DNA TGTGCCAGCAGAACCACAGGGGGCTCTGGAAACACCATATATTTT. Its protein product is CASRTTGGSGNTIYF.

The count of this clone is one. The chain recombines TRBV6-6 with TRBJ2-1; 8 bases are a match to TRBD2. Germline V gene lookup returns CDR1 MNHNY and CDR2 SVGAGI (reference sequence). Trimming took 7 bases from V and 15 from J; bases not matched to a gene: 14. The CDR3 length is 13 residues. CDR3 DNA sequence: TGTGCCAGCACCCAAAAGCGGGAGCTTCGGCCGTTCTTC. Its protein is CASTQKRELRPFF.

This clone has only one observation. The chain joins TRBV7-2 to TRBJ2-7; no clear D gene. The V gene lost 5 bases and the J gene lost 6 bases, with 17 bases spanning the gap. Germline CDR1 SGHTA, CDR2 FQGNSA. This CDR3 spans 14 amino acids. The DNA for the CDR3 is TGTGCCAGCAGCCAGCCAGGCCTACGAAGCGAGCAGTACTTC. It translates to CASSQPGLRSEQYF.

The chain recombines TRBV10-3 with TRBJ1-2, with D unclear. The CDR3 contains 14 residues. The germline CDR1 and CDR2 sequences are ENHRY and SYGVKD. V was shortened by 4 bases and J by 1 base, with 10 bases between the two germline ends. For the CDR3, the DNA is TGTGCCATCAGTGGGTCCAGATTTAACTATGGCTACACCTTC. It translates to CAISGSRFNYGYTF.

The chain carries TRBV10-3 and TRBJ1-1; 7 bases agree with TRBD1. The germline CDR1 and CDR2 sequences are ENHRY and SYGVKD. The CDR3 sequence is 13 residues long. With V trimmed by 10 bases and J by 3 bases, 8 bases remained unmatched. CDR3 DNA: TGTGCCACCGTGACCGACAGGGACACTGAAGCTTTCTTT. This encodes CATVTDRDTEAFF.

The chain joins TRBV2 to TRBJ2-1, with 14 bases identical to TRBD2. The CDR3 has 15 residues. The germline CDR1 and CDR2 sequences are SNHLY and FYNNEI. V was pared by 10 bases and J by 10 bases, with 12 bases of the junction left unmatched. Here the CDR3 reads CATKTGTSGSNEQFF. The CDR3 coding sequence is TGTGCCACTAAAACAGGGACTAGCGGGAGTAACGAGCAGTTCTTC.